This is a list of T cell receptor beta chains from one sample in a study of beta chain features in type 1 diabetes. Data came from immunoSEQ multiplex PCR; TCRdb stores just in-frame clones and leaves some out. Here the sample spans 150,000 to 200,000 clones, roughly 8% being singletons. The specimen was central memory CD4+ T cells from blood. These receptor sequences come from a woman aged 40-49 years with type 1 diabetes. Both conserved end residues are part of each CDR3. The D gene is left open where the match is weak. Where a row states a size, it is once, few, many or the class of an expanded clone; other rows omit it.

d_call cdr3_length j_call v_call clone_size cdr3_nt cdr3_aa
TRBD1 15 TRBJ2-1 TRBV7-3 . TGTGCCAGCAGCCTCTCGGGGACAGCGGACAATGAGCAGTTCTTC CASSLSGTADNEQFF
. 15 TRBJ1-4 TRBV4-1 . TGCGCCAGCAGCCAGACGGCACAGGGAAATGAAAAACTGTTTTTT CASSQTAQGNEKLFF
TRBD2 16 TRBJ2-2 TRBV5-1 few TGCGCCAGCAGCTTGGCTCCTAGCGGGGACACCGGGGAGCTGTTTTTT CASSLAPSGDTGELFF
. 13 TRBJ1-5 TRBV7-2 . TGTGCCAGCAGCACAGTCGGCAATCAGCCCCAGCATTTT CASSTVGNQPQHF
TRBD2 18 TRBJ2-6 TRBV28 . TGTGCCAGCAGTGTACTAGCGGGGGCTTCCTCTGGGGCCAACGTCCTGACTTTC CASSVLAGASSGANVLTF
TRBD1 13 TRBJ1-1 TRBV18 few TGTGCCAGCTCACGGGGGACAGGGACTGAAGCTTTCTTT CASSRGTGTEAFF
TRBD1 14 TRBJ1-4 TRBV2 . TGTGCCAGCAGTCCGACAGGGGGCATTGAAAAACTGTTTTTT CASSPTGGIEKLFF
TRBD1 17 TRBJ2-2 TRBV7-2 many TGTGCCAGCAGCTACGACCGGGACAGAGCTAACACCGGGGAGCTGTTTTTT CASSYDRDRANTGELFF
. 13 TRBJ1-2 TRBV2 few TGTGCCAGCCGGACAGATTCTAACTATGGCTACACCTTC CASRTDSNYGYTF
TRBD2 16 TRBJ2-5 TRBV11-2 few TGTGCCAGCAGCTTAGTATCTAGCGGGGGGTTGGAGACCCAGTACTTC CASSLVSSGGLETQYF
. 13 TRBJ1-5 TRBV7-8 many TGTGCCAGCAGCTTAGCTAGTAGTCAGCCCCAGCATTTT CASSLASSQPQHF
. 14 TRBJ2-7 TRBV7-3 . TGTGCCAGCAGCTTATCCCCAGGCTCCTACGAGCAGTACTTC CASSLSPGSYEQYF
. 13 TRBJ1-2 TRBV5-4 few TGCGCCAGCAGCCTCGGTGCTGGCTATGGCTACACCTTC CASSLGAGYGYTF
TRBD1 13 TRBJ1-5 TRBV28 . TGTGCCAGCAGGGGGACAGGGTGGGAGCCCCAGCATTTT CASRGTGWEPQHF
. 15 TRBJ1-2 TRBV7-9 . TGTGCCAGCAGCTTAGGCTCACAGCCACACTATGGCTACACCTTC CASSLGSQPHYGYTF
TRBD1 20 TRBJ1-5 TRBV28 few TGTGCCAGCAGTTCCCCCACTGGACAGGGTGGAGGACGAAGCAATCAGCCCCAGCATTTT CASSSPTGQGGGRSNQPQHF
. 14 TRBJ1-1 TRBV11-2 few TGTGCCAGCAGCTTAGAGGGGAGAGGCACTGAAGCTTTCTTT CASSLEGRGTEAFF
TRBD1 15 TRBJ1-2 TRBV7-9 . TGTGCCAGCAGCTTACAGGGGGTTGAGAACTATGGCTACACCTTC CASSLQGVENYGYTF
. 16 TRBJ1-5 TRBV7-6 few TGTGCCAGCAGCTTAGAGTATGGGAGGGGTGGACAGCCCCAGCATTTT CASSLEYGRGGQPQHF
. 11 TRBJ2-3 TRBV27 few TGTGCCAGCAGTTTGAGGGATACGCAGTATTTT CASSLRDTQYF
TRBD1 16 TRBJ2-5 TRBV15 . TGTGCCACCAGCAGATCCCAGGGGGCGTTTGGAGAGACCCAGTACTTC CATSRSQGAFGETQYF
. 14 TRBJ2-2 TRBV2 few TGTGCCAGCCACAGGGATAAGTACACCGGGGAGCTGTTTTTT CASHRDKYTGELFF
. 15 TRBJ2-1 TRBV5-1 few TGCGCCAGCAGCTTAAGACAGGCCTCCTACAATGAGCAGTTCTTC CASSLRQASYNEQFF
TRBD1 14 TRBJ1-1 TRBV28 . TGTGCCAGCAGTTCAGGGACAGTGAACACTGAAGCTTTCTTT CASSSGTVNTEAFF
TRBD2 14 TRBJ2-5 TRBV7-8 . TGTGCCAGCAGCCCGGGGGGGCCCCAAGAGACCCAGTACTTC CASSPGGPQETQYF
. 15 TRBJ2-7 TRBV7-2 . TGTGCCAGCAGCCCCGGAAGGGGCCAGGTACGGGAGCAGTACTTC CASSPGRGQVREQYF
. 15 TRBJ2-3 TRBV15 . TGTGCCACCAGCAGCAGGGTGTGGGGCACAGATACGCAGTATTTT CATSSRVWGTDTQYF
TRBD2 15 TRBJ2-7 TRBV25-1 . TGTGCCAGCAGTCTCGGGACTAGCGGGAGTAGCGAGCAGTACTTC CASSLGTSGSSEQYF
. 12 TRBJ2-7 TRBV14 . TGTGCCAGCAGCCACGCTGAGGGCATACGATCCTTC CASSHAEGIRSF
TRBD2 13 TRBJ2-1 TRBV2 many TGTGCCAGCAAACGGGAGGTCTACAATGAGCAGTTCTTC CASKREVYNEQFF
. 16 TRBJ2-1 TRBV11-2 few TGTGCCAGCAGCTTAGGGTCTAGAAATGTAGTCAATGAGCAGTTCTTC CASSLGSRNVVNEQFF
TRBD1 14 TRBJ2-7 TRBV5-1 . TGCGCCAGCAGCCCCCGGGACAGGGACTACGAGCAGTACTTC CASSPRDRDYEQYF
. 15 TRBJ2-1 TRBV14 few TGTGCCAGCAGCCCGGACTTAGCCTCCTACAATGAGCAGTTCTTC CASSPDLASYNEQFF
. 14 TRBJ2-7 TRBV5-1 . TGCGCCAGCAAGCTAGACCTAACTAATGGCGAGCAGTACTTC CASKLDLTNGEQYF
. 20 TRBJ2-5 TRBV4-1 few TGCGCCAGCAGCCAAGAACTCGTTGTACGGGGGGCCAGTTTGAAAGAGACCCAGTACTTC CASSQELVVRGASLKETQYF
. 13 TRBJ2-5 TRBV6-1 few TGTGCCAGCAAGGAGGGCTTGATGGAGACCCAGTACTTC CASKEGLMETQYF
. 13 TRBJ1-4 TRBV7-2 . TGTGCCAGCAGCCCCATGCGCTCGTCAAAACTGTTTTTT CASSPMRSSKLFF
. 12 TRBJ1-2 TRBV9 many TGTGCCAGCGGCCAAGCTAACTATGGCTACACCTTC CASGQANYGYTF
. 14 TRBJ2-1 TRBV10-3 . TGTGCCATCACAATAGGGGGCTCCTACAATGAGCAGTTCTTC CAITIGGSYNEQFF
. 14 TRBJ2-7 TRBV6-5 few TGTGCCAGCAGAGGGGGGGGACAGGATCGGCAGCAGTACTTC CASRGGGQDRQQYF
TRBD1 13 TRBJ1-1 TRBV5-1 few TGCGCCAGCAGCTGGGGACAGACGGGGGAAGCTTTCTTT CASSWGQTGEAFF
TRBD2 17 TRBJ2-4 TRBV18 few TGTGCCAGCTCACCACCGGGGACTAGCGGGAGCAATGACATTCAGTACTTC CASSPPGTSGSNDIQYF
. 13 TRBJ1-1 TRBV2 few TGTGCCAGCAGTAGCGCGGTGGGCACTGAAGCTTTCTTT CASSSAVGTEAFF
. 15 TRBJ2-7 TRBV16 . TGTGCCAGCAGCCTGGCCGGGACTCGCTCTGACGAGCAGTACTTC CASSLAGTRSDEQYF
. 18 TRBJ2-3 TRBV4-1 . TGCGCCAGCAGCCCCTCCCGGGGGCAGCGGGGCAGCACAGATACGCAGTATTTT CASSPSRGQRGSTDTQYF
TRBD1 15 TRBJ1-1 TRBV28 . TGTGCCAGCAGTTTGAGGGGGCGGCTGAACACTGAAGCTTTCTTT CASSLRGRLNTEAFF
. 14 TRBJ1-2 TRBV5-1 . TGCGCCAGCAGCTTGGGAGGGTTCTCCTATGGCTACACCTTC CASSLGGFSYGYTF
TRBD1 14 TRBJ1-1 TRBV29-1 . TGCAGCGTTCACCGGGACAGGGGGCTCTCTGAAGCTTTCTTT CSVHRDRGLSEAFF
TRBD1 13 TRBJ2-5 TRBV7-2 . TGTGCCAGCAGCCCGGGACAGTCAGAGACCCAGTACTTC CASSPGQSETQYF
TRBD1 15 TRBJ1-1 TRBV28 . TGTGCCAGCAGATCCGGGACAGGGGGTGTCACTGAAGCTTTCTTT CASRSGTGGVTEAFF
TRBD1 16 TRBJ1-1 TRBV5-1 . TGCGCCAGCAGCGCAGGACAGGGCGAGTATGACACTGAAGCTTTCTTT CASSAGQGEYDTEAFF
. 12 TRBJ1-6 TRBV5-8 . TGTGCCAGCAGCCGACAGGATTCACCCCTCCACTTT CASSRQDSPLHF